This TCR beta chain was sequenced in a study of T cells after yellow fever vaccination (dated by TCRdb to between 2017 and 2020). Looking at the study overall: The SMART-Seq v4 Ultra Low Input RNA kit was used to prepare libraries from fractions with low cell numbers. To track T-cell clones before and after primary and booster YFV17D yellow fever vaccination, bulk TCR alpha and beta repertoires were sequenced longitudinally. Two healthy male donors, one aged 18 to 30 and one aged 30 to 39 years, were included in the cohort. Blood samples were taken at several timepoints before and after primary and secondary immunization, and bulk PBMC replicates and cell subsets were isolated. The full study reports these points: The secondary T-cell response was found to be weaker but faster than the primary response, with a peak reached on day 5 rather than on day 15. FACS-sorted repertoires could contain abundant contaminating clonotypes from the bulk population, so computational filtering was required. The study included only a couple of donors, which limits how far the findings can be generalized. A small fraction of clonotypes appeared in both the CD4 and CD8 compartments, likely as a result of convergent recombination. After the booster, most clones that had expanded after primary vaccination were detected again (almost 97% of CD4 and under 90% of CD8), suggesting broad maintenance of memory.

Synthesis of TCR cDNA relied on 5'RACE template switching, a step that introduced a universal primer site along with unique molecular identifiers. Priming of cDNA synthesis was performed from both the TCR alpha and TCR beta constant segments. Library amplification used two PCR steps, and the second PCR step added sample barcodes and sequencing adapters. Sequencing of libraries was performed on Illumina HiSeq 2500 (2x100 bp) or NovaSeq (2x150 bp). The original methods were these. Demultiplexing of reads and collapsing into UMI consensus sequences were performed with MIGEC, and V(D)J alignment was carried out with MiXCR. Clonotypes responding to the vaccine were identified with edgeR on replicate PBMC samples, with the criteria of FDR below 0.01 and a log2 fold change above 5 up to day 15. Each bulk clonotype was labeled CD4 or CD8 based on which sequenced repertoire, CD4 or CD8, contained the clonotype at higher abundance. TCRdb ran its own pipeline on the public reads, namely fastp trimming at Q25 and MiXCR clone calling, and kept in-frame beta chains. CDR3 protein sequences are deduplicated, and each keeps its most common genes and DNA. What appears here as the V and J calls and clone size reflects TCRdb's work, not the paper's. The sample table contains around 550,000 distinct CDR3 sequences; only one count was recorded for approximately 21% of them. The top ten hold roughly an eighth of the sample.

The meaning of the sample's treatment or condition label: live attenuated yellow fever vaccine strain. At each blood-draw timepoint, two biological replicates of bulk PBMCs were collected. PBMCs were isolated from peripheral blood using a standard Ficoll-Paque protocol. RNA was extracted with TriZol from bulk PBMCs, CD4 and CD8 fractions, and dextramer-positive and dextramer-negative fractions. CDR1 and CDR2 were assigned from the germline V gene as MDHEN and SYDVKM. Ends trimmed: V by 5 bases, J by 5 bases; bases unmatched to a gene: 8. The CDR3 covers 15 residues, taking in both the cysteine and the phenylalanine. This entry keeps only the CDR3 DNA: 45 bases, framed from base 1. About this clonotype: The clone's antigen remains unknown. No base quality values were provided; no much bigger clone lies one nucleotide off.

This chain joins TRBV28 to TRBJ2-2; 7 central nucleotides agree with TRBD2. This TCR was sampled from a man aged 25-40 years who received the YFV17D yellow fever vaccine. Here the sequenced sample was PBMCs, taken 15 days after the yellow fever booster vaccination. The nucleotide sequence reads TGTGCCAGCAGTAGAGGCGGGAGAGGGACCGGGGAGCTGTTTTTT. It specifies CASSRGGRGTGELFF.